Below are 26 T cell receptor beta chains sequenced from a single sample in a study of CD8+CD57+ T cells in acquired aplastic anemia. Patients sequenced had flow cytometry evidence of CD8+CD57+ cell expansion. Investigators profiled TCR beta VDJ and CDR3 from genomic DNA template. Via MiXCR, TCRdb re-called the reads, giving one row per CDR3 protein. The table has 400,000 to 600,000 distinct CDR3 sequences, less than 35% seen once. Sequenced sample: sorted CD4+, CD8+, or CD8+CD57+ T cells (not recorded which) from PBMCs. The receptors come from a human donor with aplastic anemia.

This clonotype has a count of ten or more. The V and J genes are TRBV29-1 and TRBJ1-3; no definite D call. The CDR3 is 12 amino acids. The germline V gene encodes CDR1 SQVTM and CDR2 ANQGSEA. V shed 2 bases and J shed 3 bases, with 5 bases lying between them. The CDR3 loop reads CSVEIGGNTIYF. The CDR3 bases are TGCAGCGTTGAAATAGGTGGAAACACCATATATTTT.

At least ten counts were recorded for this clonotype. DNA of the CDR3: TGTGCCAGCTTCTACAGGGTAAACTACGAGCAGTACTTC. It codes for CASFYRVNYEQYF. V is TRBV2 and J is TRBJ2-7; D may be TRBD1 (6 bases). Deletions cut 8 bases from V and 3 bases from J, with 14 bases between. From germline, CDR1 is SNHLY and CDR2 FYNNEI. The CDR3 contains 13 residues.

This clonotype came up many times. The V and J genes are TRBV2 and TRBJ1-5; D is ambiguous. V was clipped by 4 bases and J by 6 bases, with 10 bases between them. The germline CDR1 and CDR2 sequences are SNHLY and FYNNEI. The CDR3 totals 13 residues. This CDR3 reads CASSVEGLQPQHF. In DNA form, the CDR3 reads TGTGCCAGCAGTGTAGAAGGGCTTCAGCCCCAGCATTTT.

Many counts were recorded for this clonotype. The CDR3 region has the DNA TGTGCCAGTAGTATTCCAAAGACGGATATTAGTCGGCATTCACCCCTCCACTTT. Amino acid sequence: CASSIPKTDISRHSPLHF. J is TRBJ1-6 and V is TRBV19; D remains ambiguous. This CDR3 contains 18 residues. Trimming cost V 3 bases and J 8 bases, with 23 bases left between them. Per germline, CDR1 LNHDA and CDR2 SQIVND (reference sequence).

This clonotype was counted between two and nine times. The J gene is TRBJ1-6, the V gene TRBV11-2; weak D call: TRBD1 (6 bases). The V end lost 4 bases, the J end lost 0 bases, and 13 bases lay between the germline ends. Germline V lookup: CDR1 SGHAT, CDR2 FQNNGV. The CDR3 is 17 amino acids. CDR3 DNA: TGTGCCAGCAGCTCCCGTACAGGGCCCTCCTATAATTCACCCCTCCACTTT. Protein: CASSSRTGPSYNSPLHF.

A few counts support this clonotype. The chain links TRBV20-1 to TRBJ2-1, with TRBD2 identical over 10 bases. This CDR3 is built from 13 residues. Germline values: CDR1 DFQATT, CDR2 SNEGSKA (reference sequence). Germline trimming cut 3 bases from V and 9 bases from J; bases unmatched to any gene: 5. The CDR3 is CSASSGRAVEQFF. The CDR3, as DNA: TGCAGTGCTAGCAGCGGGAGGGCCGTTGAGCAGTTCTTC.

The chain is built from TRBV11-1 and TRBJ1-3, with unresolved D. Per the germline V gene, CDR1 is SGHAT and CDR2 is FQDESV (reference sequence). This CDR3 comprises 16 residues. Trimming cost V 2 bases and J 2 bases, with 13 bases left between them. The CDR3: CASSLFVAGAGNTIYF. The CDR3 DNA reads TGTGCCAGCAGCTTATTCGTGGCCGGTGCTGGAAACACCATATATTTT.

The chain couples TRBV5-5 to TRBJ2-7, with 13 bases identical to TRBD2. CDR1 SGHKS and CDR2 YYEKEE come from the germline V gene (reference sequence). CDR3 length: 16 amino acids. V dropped 3 bases and J dropped 7; count of bases not matched to a gene: 10. CDR3 DNA: TGTGCCAGCAGCTCCTCCGAACTAGCGGGAGGGCGTGAGCAGTACTTC. The encoded protein is CASSSSELAGGREQYF. Full variable domain (outside the CDR3, taken from reference TRBV5-5 and TRBJ2-7): DAGVTQSPTHLIKTRGQQVTLRCSPISGHKSVSWYQQVLGQGPQFIFQYYEKEERGRGNFPDRFSARQFPNYSSELNVNALLLGDSALYLCASSSSELAGGREQYFGPGTRLTVT.

This clonotype was seen ten or more times. The chain is built from TRBV5-1 and TRBJ1-2; 7 bases match TRBD1. The J segment lost 2 bases and the V segment lost 0 bases, leaving 4 bases of the junction unmatched. Germline values: CDR1 SGHRS, CDR2 YFSETQ. The CDR3 has 15 amino acids. The CDR3 protein is CASSLESGQNYGYTF. DNA of the CDR3: TGCGCCAGCAGCTTGGAGTCGGGACAGAACTATGGCTACACCTTC. The complete variable domain, with remaining parts taken from reference TRBV5-1 and TRBJ1-2, reads KAGVTQTPRYLIKTRGQQVTLSCSPISGHRSVSWYQQTPGQGLQFLFEYFSETQRNKGNFPGRFSGRQFSNSRSEMNVSTLELGDSALYLCASSLESGQNYGYTFGSGTRLTVV.

This clonotype was counted ten times or more. This rearrangement joins TRBV10-3 to TRBJ2-5; no firm D call. CDR1 and CDR2 from the germline V gene are ENHRY and SYGVKD. V dropped 0 bases and J dropped 5 bases, with 13 bases sitting between them. The CDR3 covers 15 residues. DNA for the CDR3: TGTGCCATCAGTGAGTCGATTAGCATCCTTGAGACCCAGTACTTC. Translated: CAISESISILETQYF.

This clonotype was detected only a few times. This chain joins TRBV25-1 and TRBJ2-2; 10 bases align to TRBD2. The CDR3 loop spans 16 amino acids. The germline V gene encodes CDR1 MGHDK and CDR2 SYGVNS. With 6 bases clipped from V and 1 base from J, the junction kept 5 bases outside the gene matches. The CDR3: CASSAASGGNTGELFF. DNA for the CDR3: TGTGCCAGCAGCGCCGCTAGCGGGGGGAACACCGGGGAGCTGTTTTTT.

This clonotype has a count of ten or more. The V gene is TRBV19, the J gene TRBJ1-2, with D maybe TRBD1 (5 bases). The CDR3 runs 14 residues. The germline CDR1 and CDR2 sequences are LNHDA and SQIVND (reference sequence). Trimming removed 6 bases from V and 8 bases from J, with 19 bases in between. CDR3 loop: CASSPRDRARGYTF. In nucleotides, the CDR3 is TGTGCCAGTAGCCCCCGGGACCGAGCTAGGGGCTACACCTTC. The full variable domain, its missing parts supplied by reference TRBV19 and TRBJ1-2, is DGGITQSPKYLFRKEGQNVTLSCEQNLNHDAMYWYRQDPGQGLRLIYYSQIVNDFQKGDIAEGYSVSREKKESFPLTVTSAQKNPTAFYLCASSPRDRARGYTFGSGTRLTVV.

The chain is built from TRBV11-1 and TRBJ2-4; the D gene is possibly TRBD2 (5 bases). V lost 5 bases and J lost 3, with 11 bases in between. The germline V gene encodes CDR1 SGHAT and CDR2 FQDESV (reference sequence). The CDR3 is 14 amino acids. DNA for the CDR3: TGTGCCAGCAGCGAACGGGAATTCAAAAACATTCAGTACTTC. It encodes CASSEREFKNIQYF.

The chain joins TRBV15 to TRBJ1-5; D not resolved. Germline CDR1 is LNHNV and CDR2 is YYDKDF (reference sequence). The CDR3 length is 15 residues. V gave up 3 bases and J gave up 9 bases, with 18 bases separating them. The CDR3 sequence is CATSSESGTLGPQHF. The CDR3 DNA reads as TGTGCCACCAGCAGTGAAAGCGGTACGCTGGGGCCCCAGCATTTT.

This clonotype was seen at least ten times. The rearrangement uses TRBV29-1 and TRBJ1-1, with 8 bases that match TRBD1. The CDR3 loop spans 14 amino acids. Per the germline V gene, CDR1 is SQVTM and CDR2 is ANQGSEA. V lost 7 bases, J lost 11 bases, and 18 bases stayed unmatched. In nucleotides, the CDR3 is TGCAGCGAATGCAGGGGGCTAGGGGTACGTGATGCTTTCTTT. Translated, it gives CSECRGLGVRDAFF.

Many counts were recorded for this clonotype. This chain joins TRBV19 and TRBJ1-1; D unresolved. The CDR3 is made up of 14 amino acids. V was pared by 1 base and J by 1 base, with 7 bases between. Germline values: CDR1 LNHDA, CDR2 SQIVND (reference sequence). Here the CDR3 reads CASSIGYANTEAFF. CDR3 DNA: TGTGCCAGTAGTATAGGTTACGCGAACACTGAAGCTTTCTTT.

The V call is TRBV28, the J call TRBJ1-6; 10 nucleotides align to TRBD1. V lost 5 bases and J lost 11; bases outside the gene matches: 12. The germline CDR1 and CDR2 sequences are MDHEN and SYDVKM. CDR3 size: 16 residues. CDR3 sequence reads: CASSRSPGTGVPPLHF. DNA of the CDR3: TGTGCCAGCAGTCGTTCGCCCGGGACAGGGGTACCACCCCTCCACTTT.

The table lists this clonotype with a few counts. This may be a read error, as it is one base from a much larger clone. The conserved closing phenylalanine or tryptophan is absent in this CDR3, likely reflecting a read error. This rearrangement joins TRBV2 to TRBJ1-1; D is unclear. The CDR3 totals 12 residues. Trimming pared 6 bases from V and 4 bases from J, leaving 9 bases between. From germline, CDR1 is SNHLY and CDR2 FYNNEI. The CDR3 loop reads CASRSLSTEAFL. CDR3 DNA sequence: TGTGCCAGCAGGTCCCTTTCCACTGAAGCTTTCCTT.

This clonotype appeared many times. This rearrangement joins TRBV6-5 to TRBJ1-6; 9 nucleotides align to TRBD1. The CDR3 covers 16 residues. Unmatched junction bases numbered 4, after V lost 0 bases and J lost 7 bases. CDR1 and CDR2 from the germline V gene are MNHEY and SVGAGI. This chain's CDR3 is CASSYSGTGRNSPLHF. CDR3 DNA sequence: TGTGCCAGCAGTTACTCAGGGACAGGGAGAAATTCACCCCTCCACTTT.

This clonotype was detected only once. The junction differs from germline at one of its ends, possibly a read error. The chain employs TRBV10-3 and TRBJ2-1, with D hard to call. The CDR3 is 15 residues long. The germline V gene has CDR1 ENHRY and CDR2 SYGVKD. This CDR3 is CASSFQAHSYNEQFF. The DNA for the CDR3 is TGTGCCAGCAGTTTTCAAGCGCACTCCTACAATGAGCAGTTCTTC.

This clonotype was seen at least ten times. The V call is TRBV7-9, the J call TRBJ1-2; D is undetermined. Per the germline V gene, CDR1 is SEHNR and CDR2 is FQNEAQ (reference sequence). The CDR3 contains 15 residues. V dropped 5 bases and J dropped 3 bases, with 16 bases sitting between them. CDR3 protein: CASSTTYPKDYGYTF. The CDR3 DNA sequence: TGTGCCAGCAGCACAACCTACCCGAAGGACTATGGCTACACCTTC.

In regard to this clonotype: The conserved phenylalanine or tryptophan normally closing the CDR3 is absent here, so this likely arose from a read error. This sequence joins TRBV11-1 and TRBJ2-7; TRBD1 matches 8 bases. The V gene end was trimmed by 4 bases and the J gene end by 6 bases; junction bases not matched to a gene: 14. In germline, CDR1 is SGHAT, CDR2 FQDESV (reference sequence). This CDR3 contains 16 residues. This CDR3 reads CASSYRAGTGVSEQYL. The CDR3 coding sequence is TGTGCCAGCAGCTACCGGGCCGGGACAGGCGTTTCCGAGCAGTACCTC.

This clonotype has a count of ten or more. J is TRBJ2-7 and V is TRBV2; 11 nucleotides agree with TRBD2. Germline CDR1 SNHLY, CDR2 FYNNEI. This CDR3 spans 16 amino acids. The V gene end was trimmed by 1 base and the J gene end by 5 bases; junction bases not matched to a gene: 7. The CDR3 DNA is TGTGCCAGCAGTGAAGGGCTAGCGGGAGGTACGAACGAGCAGTACTTC. The encoded protein is CASSEGLAGGTNEQYF.

This clonotype was seen repeatedly, ten times or more. The chain employs TRBV2 and TRBJ1-6; no reliable D call. The CDR3 consists of 13 residues. The germline V gene encodes CDR1 SNHLY and CDR2 FYNNEI. Trimming stripped 8 bases from V and 8 bases from J, with 13 bases between. The DNA for the CDR3 is TGTGCCAGCGGTTTCCAGGTTCATTCACCCCTCCACTTT. Translated, it gives CASGFQVHSPLHF.

This rearrangement joins TRBV25-1 to TRBJ2-1, with D perhaps TRBD2 (6 bases). The length of the CDR3 is 15 residues. Germline V CDR1 and CDR2: MGHDK, SYGVNS. V lost 6 bases, J lost 8 bases, and 20 bases lay in between. The CDR3 sequence is CASSRGRRGSDEQFF. CDR3 DNA: TGTGCCAGCAGCAGAGGGAGGAGGGGATCCGATGAGCAGTTCTTC.

The genes are TRBV5-1 and TRBJ2-7, with 7 nucleotides matching TRBD2. The V segment lost 4 bases and the J segment 5 bases; nucleotides outside the gene matches: 6. Germline CDR1 and CDR2: SGHRS and YFSETQ. This CDR3 spans 13 amino acids. CDR3: CASSTPSGHEQYF. CDR3 bases: TGCGCCAGCAGCACGCCTAGCGGCCACGAGCAGTACTTC.